This is a list of T cell receptor beta chains from one sample in a study of control samples from healthy donors and cancer patients. Profiling relied on immunoSEQ multiplex PCR, and the TCRdb table lists in-frame clones only, not all of them. The sample carries some 76,000 clones, 89% recorded once. The sample was PBMCs. These receptors originate from a woman between 45 and 65 years old with colorectal cancer. Both conserved end residues are part of each CDR3. The D gene is left open where the match is weak. Expanded clones get a size class; other rows say once, few or many, or leave the size out.

v_call: TRBV6-2/TRBV6-3; d_call: .; clone_size: .; j_call: TRBJ1-4; cdr3_nt: TGTGCCAGCAGCCCCCAGGCGGATGAAAAACTGTTTTTT; cdr3_aa: CASSPQADEKLFF
v_call: TRBV10-3; d_call: TRBD1; clone_size: .; j_call: TRBJ2-1; cdr3_nt: TGTGCCATCACCGGGACAGCAGGGAATGAGCAGTTCTTC; cdr3_aa: CAITGTAGNEQFF
v_call: TRBV24-1; d_call: TRBD1; clone_size: .; j_call: TRBJ2-2; cdr3_nt: TGTGCCACCAGTGATTTTACAGGGGACACCGGGGAGCTGTTTTTT; cdr3_aa: CATSDFTGDTGELFF
v_call: TRBV28; d_call: .; clone_size: .; j_call: TRBJ1-5; cdr3_nt: TGTGCCAGCAGAGAAGAACAGGGTAGATATCAGCCCCAGCATTTT; cdr3_aa: CASREEQGRYQPQHF
v_call: TRBV10-3; d_call: .; clone_size: .; j_call: TRBJ1-1; cdr3_nt: TGTGCCATCAGTGATACAGGGCGGGCTGAAGCTTTCTTT; cdr3_aa: CAISDTGRAEAFF
v_call: TRBV6-1; d_call: .; clone_size: .; j_call: TRBJ1-4; cdr3_nt: TGTGCCAGCAGTGTTTCCGGGATGGGGCCCCCCAATGAAAAACTGTTTTTT; cdr3_aa: CASSVSGMGPPNEKLFF
v_call: TRBV5-1; d_call: .; clone_size: .; j_call: TRBJ1-2; cdr3_nt: TGCGCCAGCAGCTTGTCTGGCAGGGGAGGCTATGGCTACACCTTC; cdr3_aa: CASSLSGRGGYGYTF
v_call: TRBV19; d_call: .; clone_size: .; j_call: TRBJ1-2; cdr3_nt: TGTGCCAGTAGTATTCAGCCCACCGTGGGAGGCTACACCTTC; cdr3_aa: CASSIQPTVGGYTF
v_call: TRBV6-5; d_call: .; clone_size: .; j_call: TRBJ1-2; cdr3_nt: TGTGCCAGCAGTTACGAGGGGGACAACTATGGCTACACCTTC; cdr3_aa: CASSYEGDNYGYTF
v_call: TRBV9; d_call: .; clone_size: .; j_call: TRBJ2-1; cdr3_nt: TGTGCCAGCAGCGTAGTGCCGGGCCTACGAAGGAATGAGCAGTTCTTC; cdr3_aa: CASSVVPGLRRNEQFF
v_call: TRBV5-6; d_call: TRBD2; clone_size: .; j_call: TRBJ2-5; cdr3_nt: TGTGCCAGCAGCTGGACTAGCGGGGCGCAAGAGACCCAGTACTTC; cdr3_aa: CASSWTSGAQETQYF
v_call: TRBV6-2/TRBV6-3; d_call: TRBD2; clone_size: .; j_call: TRBJ2-1; cdr3_nt: TGTGCCAGCAGCCTCGGACTAGCGGGGGGGACGGGGCAGTTCTTC; cdr3_aa: CASSLGLAGGTGQFF
v_call: TRBV14; d_call: .; clone_size: .; j_call: TRBJ2-5; cdr3_nt: TGTGCCAGCAGCCAACAGATGTACTTCGAGACCCAGTACTTC; cdr3_aa: CASSQQMYFETQYF
v_call: TRBV3-1/TRBV3-2; d_call: .; clone_size: .; j_call: TRBJ1-5; cdr3_nt: TGTGCCAGCAGCCAATCCCGGGGGGGAGCTCAGCCCCAGCATTTT; cdr3_aa: CASSQSRGGAQPQHF
v_call: TRBV2; d_call: TRBD2; clone_size: .; j_call: TRBJ2-5; cdr3_nt: TGTGCCAGCAGTGATTCACTAGCGGGGGGAGCGACCCAGTACTTC; cdr3_aa: CASSDSLAGGATQYF
v_call: TRBV29-1; d_call: .; clone_size: .; j_call: TRBJ1-1; cdr3_nt: TGCAGCGTTGAAAACCCTACGAACACTGAAGCTTTCTTT; cdr3_aa: CSVENPTNTEAFF
v_call: TRBV6-5; d_call: .; clone_size: .; j_call: TRBJ2-1; cdr3_nt: TGTGCCAGCAGCGGGGGAAGCTCCTACAATGAGCAGTTCTTC; cdr3_aa: CASSGGSSYNEQFF
v_call: TRBV2; d_call: .; clone_size: .; j_call: TRBJ2-5; cdr3_nt: TGTGCCAGCAGTGGGAGGTCCGATGGAGAGACCCAGTACTTC; cdr3_aa: CASSGRSDGETQYF
v_call: TRBV19; d_call: .; clone_size: .; j_call: TRBJ2-3; cdr3_nt: TGTGCCAGTAGTCCGCCGGGACGCCTTTTCACAGATACGCAGTATTTT; cdr3_aa: CASSPPGRLFTDTQYF
v_call: TRBV2; d_call: .; clone_size: .; j_call: TRBJ2-2; cdr3_nt: TGTGCCAGCAGTGACTCGCAGAGTTACACCGGGGAGCTGTTTTTT; cdr3_aa: CASSDSQSYTGELFF
v_call: TRBV6-5; d_call: .; clone_size: .; j_call: TRBJ1-5; cdr3_nt: TGTGCCAGCAGTCTCATGGAGGTTAATCAGCCCCAGCATTTT; cdr3_aa: CASSLMEVNQPQHF
v_call: TRBV4-1; d_call: .; clone_size: once; j_call: TRBJ2-1; cdr3_nt: TGCGCCAGCAGCCAAGGGGCGGCGATGCACGGGCAGTTCTTC; cdr3_aa: CASSQGAAMHGQFF
v_call: TRBV27; d_call: .; clone_size: .; j_call: TRBJ2-1; cdr3_nt: TGTGCCAGCAACTGGGCGGACGAGCAGTTCTTC; cdr3_aa: CASNWADEQFF
v_call: TRBV4-1; d_call: .; clone_size: .; j_call: TRBJ1-6; cdr3_nt: TGCGCCAGCAGCCAAGTGGGCAGGCTTAATTCACCCCTCCACTTT; cdr3_aa: CASSQVGRLNSPLHF
v_call: TRBV15; d_call: .; clone_size: .; j_call: TRBJ2-2; cdr3_nt: TGTGCCACCAGCAGAGATCTATCTGCCGGGGAGCTGTTTTTT; cdr3_aa: CATSRDLSAGELFF
v_call: TRBV2; d_call: TRBD1; clone_size: .; j_call: TRBJ1-1; cdr3_nt: TGTGCCAGCAGTGCCAAGGGGGCAGAAGCTTTCTTT; cdr3_aa: CASSAKGAEAFF
v_call: TRBV19; d_call: .; clone_size: .; j_call: TRBJ1-5; cdr3_nt: TGTGCCAGTACCCTAACCGCAGGGAGCAATCAGCCCCAGCATTTT; cdr3_aa: CASTLTAGSNQPQHF